This T cell receptor beta chain is from a study of T cell changes during pregnancy in multiple sclerosis (dated by TCRdb to the late 2010s). About the full investigation: The study looked at changes in the T cell repertoire across pregnancy in women with multiple sclerosis.

In regard to this clone: Its antigen target is currently unknown. No much larger clone is present one base from it, and per-base qualities are unavailable.

The library was built by means of the immunoSEQ multiplex PCR assay. TCRdb carries this immuneACCESS record with in-frame sequences only. Its versions omit some clonotypes, under half of them owing to an unresolved V gene in the studies checked, with the rest unexplained. Across this sample there are some 96,000 clones, with about nine tenths seen only once. The ten largest clones take up 1.5% to 2.5% of the sample. CDR1 MNHEY and CDR2 SMNVEV are derived from the germline V gene (reference sequence). The CDR3 has 14 amino acids, counting the end cysteine and phenylalanine. The entry retains the CDR3 DNA only, 42 bases that are in frame from base 1. Deletion took 10 bases off V and 9 bases off J, with a span of 19 bases between the germline ends.

The TCR originated in a female donor with multiple sclerosis, enrolled in a pregnancy study. The sample here was peripheral blood, taken after pregnancy. The chain was built from TRBV27 and TRBJ1-6, and possibly TRBD1, on 6 matching bases. The CDR3 protein is CATRFDRTLSPLHF. The nucleotide sequence is given as TGTGCCACCCGTTTCGACAGGACTCTTTCACCCCTCCACTTT.